This T cell receptor beta chain comes out of a study of T cell repertoires in cytomegalovirus infection. This CDR3 spans 12 amino acids. From germline, CDR1 is SEHNR and CDR2 FQNEAQ (reference sequence). Details on this clonotype: Its matching antigen is unknown. A much larger clone differs from this one at a single base, so this may be a read error.

TCRdb reanalysed the reads using MiXCR and keeps one entry per CDR3 protein. The sample consists of about 920,000 distinct CDR3 sequences, approximately 33% of them appearing once. This clonotype was obtained from a human donor in good health (CMV status not recorded). Some clones in this sample may be carry-over from other donors' samples. The material was cultured CD8+ T cells from PBMCs, obtained from culture after CMV antigen stimulation. V usage is TRBV7-9 and J usage is TRBJ1-3, with no clear D. CDR3 sequence: CASSLSGITIYF. DNA for the CDR3: TGTGCCAGCAGCTTATCTGGAATCACCATATATTTT.